The 7 T cell receptor beta chains in this list originate from one sample, sequenced in a study of follicular helper T cells after annual influenza vaccination. Sample time point: 2015-2016 season, 7 days after influenza vaccination. Produced via immunoSEQ multiplex PCR; TCRdb's table is partial and in-frame only. Here the sample spans fewer than 4,500 clones, roughly 82% being singletons. Here the sequenced sample was CXCR5+ CD38- circulating T follicular helper cells from blood, taken 7 days after influenza vaccination. Subset meaning: circulating Tfh, non-naive CD4+CXCR5+PD-1+ (ICOS+CD38+ or ICOS-CD38-). The receptors derive from an adult who received the influenza vaccine.

The chain links TRBV10-1 to TRBJ2-4; D might be TRBD2 (6 bases). V lost 0 bases, J lost 3 bases, and 9 bases lay in between. Germline V gene lookup returns CDR1 WNHNN and CDR2 SYGVQD (reference sequence). The CDR3 sequence is 15 residues long. The CDR3, as DNA: TGCGCCAGCAGTGAGTCGGTGGGGGGCAAAAACATTCAGTACTTC. Its translation is CASSESVGGKNIQYF.

The rearrangement links TRBV5-5 to TRBJ2-1, with unresolved D. The CDR3 has 13 amino acids. Germline V lookup: CDR1 SGHKS, CDR2 YYEKEE (reference sequence). Trimming stripped 2 bases from V and 4 bases from J, with 7 bases between. CDR3 amino acids: CASSFYWYNEQFF. The CDR3 DNA is TGTGCCAGCAGCTTTTACTGGTACAATGAGCAGTTCTTC.

The rearrangement uses TRBV2 and TRBJ2-7; 8 nucleotides line up with TRBD2. This CDR3 is built from 15 residues. CDR1 and CDR2 (germline): SNHLY, FYNNEI. J was trimmed by 6 bases and V by 2 bases; bases with no gene match: 9. The CDR3 loop reads CASSENPGGPGEQYF. CDR3 in DNA: TGTGCCAGCAGTGAAAACCCGGGAGGGCCGGGCGAGCAGTACTTC.

This clone was found a few times. V is TRBV18 and J is TRBJ1-1; D is possibly TRBD1 (5 bases). Germline CDR1 and CDR2: KGHSH and LQKENI. The CDR3 length is 13 residues. The ends were cut back, 2 bases at V and 6 bases at J, with 10 bases in the middle. The DNA for the CDR3 is TGTGCCAGCTCACCAAAAGGGGACGCTGAAGCTTTCTTT. It encodes CASSPKGDAEAFF.

The rearrangement joins TRBV25-1 to TRBJ2-7; 7 bases are a match to TRBD1. Trimming took 3 bases from V and 2 from J; bases not matched to a gene: 7. Germline CDR1 MGHDK, CDR2 SYGVNS. The length of the CDR3 is 15 residues. CDR3: CASSDPGTVTYEQYF. In DNA form, the CDR3 reads TGTGCCAGCAGTGACCCCGGGACAGTTACCTACGAGCAGTACTTC.

The J gene is TRBJ2-2, the V gene TRBV30, with a possible D match to TRBD1 (5 bases). CDR1 is GTSNPN and CDR2 is SVGIG in the germline V gene (reference sequence). There are 16 residues in the CDR3. The V and J ends lost 0 bases and 6 bases respectively, with 17 bases between them. The CDR3 DNA follows: TGTGCCTGGAGTGTATCCAGGGCCCGATGGGCCGGGGAGCTGTTTTTT. Translated: CAWSVSRARWAGELFF.

The V call is TRBV7-2, the J call TRBJ1-1, with a weak D call TRBD1 (5 bases). CDR1 SGHTA and CDR2 FQGNSA come from the germline V gene. The CDR3 contains 13 residues. The V and J ends lost 0 bases and 6 bases respectively, with 8 bases between them. The CDR3 protein is CASSLARGPEAFF. DNA of the CDR3: TGTGCCAGCAGCTTAGCTAGGGGCCCTGAAGCTTTCTTT.